This TCR beta chain originates from a study of shared T cell receptors in the human thymus. Per the germline V gene, CDR1 is SGHRS and CDR2 is YFSETQ. This CDR3 has 15 residues. Losses at the gene ends were 0 bases for V and 8 bases for J; bases not matched to a gene: 6. The protocol was immunoSEQ multiplex PCR, while the TCRdb copy is restricted to in-frame clones and leaves out a portion. The table shows 700,000 or so clones, with roughly 85% occurring only once. These data also formed part of another study, on human thymus T cells. From that paper: Resected material from corrective heart surgery provided the thymus tissue analysed.

Sequencing was done on a sample of thymocytes. The sequence was obtained from a girl under three years old with a congenital heart defect. This chain joins TRBV5-1 and TRBJ2-1; 9 positions match TRBD1. DNA for the CDR3: TGCGCCAGCAGCTTGGCGGGACAGGGTGGTCATGAGCAGTTCTTC. This translates into CASSLAGQGGHEQFF. Complete variable domain (other parts from reference TRBV5-1 and TRBJ2-1): KAGVTQTPRYLIKTRGQQVTLSCSPISGHRSVSWYQQTPGQGLQFLFEYFSETQRNKGNFPGRFSGRQFSNSRSEMNVSTLELGDSALYLCASSLAGQGGHEQFFGPGTRLTVL.